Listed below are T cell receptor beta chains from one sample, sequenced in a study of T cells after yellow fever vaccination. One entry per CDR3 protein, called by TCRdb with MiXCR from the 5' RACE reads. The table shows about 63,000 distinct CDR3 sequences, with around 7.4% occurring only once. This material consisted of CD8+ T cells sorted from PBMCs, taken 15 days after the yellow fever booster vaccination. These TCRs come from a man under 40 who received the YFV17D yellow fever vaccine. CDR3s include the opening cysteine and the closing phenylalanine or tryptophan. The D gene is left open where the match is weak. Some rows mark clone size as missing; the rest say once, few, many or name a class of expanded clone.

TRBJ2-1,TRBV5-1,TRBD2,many,TGCGCCAGCAGCTCTTTAGCGGGCCTCTACAATGAGCAGTTCTTC,CASSSLAGLYNEQFF
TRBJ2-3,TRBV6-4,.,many,TGTGCCAGCAGTGACTCGACTGGGGGGGCGACAGATACGCAGTATTTT,CASSDSTGGATDTQYF
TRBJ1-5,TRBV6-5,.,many,TGTGCCAGCAGTCCACAAGGGGGGAGCAATCAGCCCCAGCATTTT,CASSPQGGSNQPQHF
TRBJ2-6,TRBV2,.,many,TGTGCCAGCAGTGAGGCGTCGGGGGCCAACGTCCTGACTTTC,CASSEASGANVLTF
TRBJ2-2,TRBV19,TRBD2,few,TGTGCCAGTAGTATCGGGGTAGCGGGAGCCGGGGAGCTGTTTTTT,CASSIGVAGAGELFF
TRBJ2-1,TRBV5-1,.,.,TGCGCCAGCCGAAACAATGAGCAGTTCTTC,CASRNNEQFF
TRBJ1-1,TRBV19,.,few,TGTGCCAGTAGGACCGGTGGCAGTGAAGCTTTCTTT,CASRTGGSEAFF
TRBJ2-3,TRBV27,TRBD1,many,TGTGCCAGCAGTCCGCCTTTCGGACAGGAAGCAGATACGCAGTATTTT,CASSPPFGQEADTQYF
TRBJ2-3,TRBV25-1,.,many,TGTGCCAGCATGGGCATAAGGGACACGGGAACAGATACGCAGTATTTT,CASMGIRDTGTDTQYF
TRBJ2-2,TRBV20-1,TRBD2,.,TGCAGTGCTAGAAGGGCTAGCGGGACGAACACCGGGGAGCTGTTTTTT,CSARRASGTNTGELFF
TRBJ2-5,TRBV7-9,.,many,TGTGCCAGCAGCTTAGTTTACGCAGGCCAAGAGACCCAGTACTTC,CASSLVYAGQETQYF
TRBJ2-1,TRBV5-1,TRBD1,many,TGCGCCAGCAGCCAAACGGGACAGGGGTACGGACAGTCCGGTGACTCCTACAATGAGCAGTTCTTC,CASSQTGQGYGQSGDSYNEQFF
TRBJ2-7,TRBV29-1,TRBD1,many,TGCAGCGTTGTCTCGGGACAGAGCTACGAGCAGTACTTC,CSVVSGQSYEQYF
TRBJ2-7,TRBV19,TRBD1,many,TGTGCCAGTAGTACGGGACAGGGGTCCTACGAGCAGTACTTC,CASSTGQGSYEQYF
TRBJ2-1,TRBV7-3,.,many,TGTGCCAGCAGCTTCACCAGCTTTGCGCTACACCACAATGAGCAGTTCTTC,CASSFTSFALHHNEQFF
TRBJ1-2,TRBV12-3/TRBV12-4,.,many,TGTGCCAGCAGCCAGTTCATAGCTAACTATGGCTACACCTTC,CASSQFIANYGYTF
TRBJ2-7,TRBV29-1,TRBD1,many,TGCAGCGTTTGGGACAGGGGGACCTACGAGCAGTACTTC,CSVWDRGTYEQYF
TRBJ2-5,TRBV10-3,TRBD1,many,TGTGCCATCAGTGAGGACAGGGTGGAGACCCAGTACTTC,CAISEDRVETQYF
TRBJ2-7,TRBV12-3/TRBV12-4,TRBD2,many,TGTGCCAGCAGTCCCGGGGGGGTCACCTACGAGCAGTACTTC,CASSPGGVTYEQYF
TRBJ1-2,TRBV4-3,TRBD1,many,TGCGCCAGCAGCCAAGATTCGGCAGGGGGGCCCTATGGCTACACCTTC,CASSQDSAGGPYGYTF
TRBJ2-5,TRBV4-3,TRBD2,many,TGCGCCAGCAGCCAAGATGTCGATAGCGGGAGCCAAGAGACCCAGTACTTC,CASSQDVDSGSQETQYF
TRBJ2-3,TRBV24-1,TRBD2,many,TGTGCCACCAGTGACCCGTTACGCGGGAGCGATACGCAGTATTTT,CATSDPLRGSDTQYF
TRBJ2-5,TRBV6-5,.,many,TGTGCCAGCAGTTACTTAGGAAAGGAAAAAGAGACCCAGTACTTC,CASSYLGKEKETQYF
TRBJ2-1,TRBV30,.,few,TGTGCCTGGAGTTCGTTAGGGGGGTACAATGAGCAGTTCTTC,CAWSSLGGYNEQFF
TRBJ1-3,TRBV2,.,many,TGTGCCAGCAGTGTGTGGGGGCCTGGAAACACCATATATTTT,CASSVWGPGNTIYF
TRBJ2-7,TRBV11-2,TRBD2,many,TGTGCCAGCAGCCTAAGCGGGAGCTCCTACGAGCAGTACTTC,CASSLSGSSYEQYF
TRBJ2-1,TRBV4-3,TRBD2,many,TGCGCCAGCAGCCACGGACTAGCGGGAGGTAATGAGCAGTTCTTC,CASSHGLAGGNEQFF
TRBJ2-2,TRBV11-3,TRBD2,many,TGTGCCAGCAGCTCAAGGGCGGGAGAGTTCGCCGGGGAGCTGTTTTTT,CASSSRAGEFAGELFF
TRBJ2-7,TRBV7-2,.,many,TGTGCCAGCAGCTTAGTTCCGGATGCCTACGAGCAGTACTTC,CASSLVPDAYEQYF
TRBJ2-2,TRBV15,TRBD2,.,TGTGCCACCAGCAGAGATCGACTAGCGGGCTACACCGGGGAGCTGTTTTTT,CATSRDRLAGYTGELFF
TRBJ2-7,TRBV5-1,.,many,TGCGCCAGCAGCCCCCACGGTCCAGGGAACTCCTACGAGCAGTACTTC,CASSPHGPGNSYEQYF
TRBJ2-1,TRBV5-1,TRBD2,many,TGCGCCAGCAGACCGGAGACTAGCGCCTACAATGAGCAGTTCTTC,CASRPETSAYNEQFF
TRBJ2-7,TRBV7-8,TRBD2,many,TGTGCCAGCAGCTCTGGACTAGCGGGCTACGAGCAGTACTTC,CASSSGLAGYEQYF
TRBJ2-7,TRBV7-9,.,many,TGTGCCAGCAGCTTAGATGGCAGAACCTACGAGCAGTACTTC,CASSLDGRTYEQYF
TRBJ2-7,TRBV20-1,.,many,TGCAGTGCTAGAGTGCGGGACCACTCCTACGAGCAGTACTTC,CSARVRDHSYEQYF
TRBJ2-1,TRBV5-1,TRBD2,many,TGCGCCAGCAATGTAGCGGGAGGGCACAATGAGCAGTTCTTC,CASNVAGGHNEQFF
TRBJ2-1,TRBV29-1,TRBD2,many,TGCAGCGTTGTATTACTAGCGGGAGGGGAGAATGAGCAGTTCTTC,CSVVLLAGGENEQFF
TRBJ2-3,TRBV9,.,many,TGTGCCAGCAGCGCGACCGGGAGCACTAGCACAGATACGCAGTATTTT,CASSATGSTSTDTQYF
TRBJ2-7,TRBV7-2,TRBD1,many,TGTGCCAGCAGCCCCCGGACAGGGGGTGTTTACGAGCAGTACTTC,CASSPRTGGVYEQYF